The 10 T cell receptor beta chains in this list originate from one sample, sequenced in a study of blood T cell repertoires in COVID-19. Measured with immunoSEQ multiplex PCR; TCRdb has only the in-frame clones, and not every one. The profile covers hundreds of thousands of clones, with about 88% appearing a single time and 2.5% to 3% taken by the ten largest. Sample: PBMCs or T cells enriched from blood (not recorded which). The receptors here all came from a woman between 50 and 59 years old who had recovered from COVID-19.

This chain uses TRBV4-1 with TRBJ1-1, with 8 bases fitting TRBD1. The V segment lost 5 bases and the J segment 0 bases; nucleotides outside the gene matches: 8. The CDR3 covers 16 residues. CDR1 and CDR2 (germline): MGHRA, YSYEKL. The CDR3 bases are TGCGCCAGCAGCTCCCAGCCGGGACAGGTGAACACTGAAGCTTTCTTT. It specifies CASSSQPGQVNTEAFF.

The rearrangement joins TRBV7-2 to TRBJ2-1; 10 bases align to TRBD2. V dropped 4 bases and J dropped 2; count of bases not matched to a gene: 5. Germline CDR1 reads SGHTA; CDR2 reads FQGNSA. The CDR3 sequence is 16 residues long. CDR3 in amino acids: CASSSSGSTPYNEQFF. For the CDR3, the DNA is TGTGCCAGCAGCTCTAGCGGGAGTACCCCCTACAATGAGCAGTTCTTC.

CDR3 sequence (DNA): TGTGCCAGCAGTTCACCGAGAAGGGGGACATCGGATCAGTACTTC. It translates to CASSSPRRGTSDQYF. The V gene is TRBV28, the J gene TRBJ2-7, with D possibly matching TRBD1 (6 bases). The CDR3 sequence is 15 residues long. Germline CDR1 MDHEN, CDR2 SYDVKM. Trimming cost V 4 bases and J 10 bases, with 23 bases left between them.

This chain connects TRBV2 to TRBJ2-1; 12 bases agree with TRBD2. Losses at the gene ends were 4 bases for V and 8 bases for J; bases not matched to a gene: 9. The CDR3 runs 16 residues. Germline V CDR1 and CDR2: SNHLY, FYNNEI. In DNA, the CDR3 is TGTGCCAGCAGTGCCCTAGCGGGAGGGCCGTTCGATGAGCAGTTCTTC. Its translation is CASSALAGGPFDEQFF.

This chain uses TRBV19 with TRBJ2-1, with a possible D match to TRBD2 (5 bases). Trimming pared 5 bases from V and 0 bases from J, leaving 11 bases between. CDR3 length: 15 residues. Germline lookup yields CDR1 LNHDA and CDR2 SQIVND (reference sequence). The CDR3 sequence: CASSLAASSYNEQFF. CDR3 nucleotides: TGTGCCAGTAGTCTAGCCGCTAGCTCCTACAATGAGCAGTTCTTC.

This chain uses TRBV3-1 (or the pseudogene TRBV3-2) with TRBJ2-3; 7 bases line up with TRBD2. The CDR3 spans 16 residues. Germline V gene data show CDR1 as LGHDT and CDR2 as YNNKEL (reference sequence). V trimming: 0 bases; J trimming: 0 bases; junction bases outside the gene matches: 3. The chain's CDR3 is CASSQDLAASTDTQYF. The CDR3 nucleotides are TGTGCCAGCAGCCAAGATCTAGCGGCTAGCACAGATACGCAGTATTTT.

This clone was counted a single time. The chain recombines TRBV29-1 with TRBJ2-6, with D maybe TRBD2 (6 bases). CDR3 length: 14 amino acids. Germline CDR1 and CDR2: SQVTM and ANQGSEA. V was shortened by 4 bases and J by 4 bases, with 11 bases between the two germline ends. This CDR3 is CSVGGESGANVLTF. In DNA form, the CDR3 reads TGCAGCGTTGGGGGGGAGTCAGGGGCCAACGTCCTGACTTTC. Looking up the rest from reference TRBV29-1 and TRBJ2-6 gives the full variable domain: SAVISQKPSRDICQRGTSLTIQCQVDSQVTMMFWYRQQPGQSLTLIATANQGSEATYESGFVIDKFPISRPNLTFSTLTVSNMSPEDSSIYLCSVGGESGANVLTFGAGSRLTVL.

V is TRBV7-2 and J is TRBJ1-1; 8 nucleotides line up with TRBD1. Germline values: CDR1 SGHTA, CDR2 FQGNSA. This CDR3 spans 14 amino acids. Unmatched junction bases numbered 4, after V lost 2 bases and J lost 5 bases. Here the CDR3 DNA reads TGTGCCAGCAGCTTATACAGGGGGTTTACTGAAGCTTTCTTT. This translates into CASSLYRGFTEAFF.

The J gene is TRBJ2-1, the V gene TRBV7-9; D is unresolved. This CDR3 comprises 17 residues. CDR1 is SEHNR, CDR2 FQNEAQ, per germline (reference sequence). The V end was cut by 2 bases, the J end by 2 bases, with 16 bases between. The CDR3 nucleotides read TGTGCCAGCAGCTTACCGGTCCGATTGTCTCCCTACAATGAGCAGTTCTTC. Protein: CASSLPVRLSPYNEQFF.

The V call is TRBV4-1, the J call TRBJ1-2; TRBD1 agrees at 10 bases. The CDR3 runs to 22 residues. Per germline, CDR1 MGHRA and CDR2 YSYEKL. With 2 bases clipped from V and 0 bases from J, the junction kept 21 bases outside the gene matches. CDR3 in amino acids: CASSQLNPRTGTGDLANYGYTF. In DNA, the CDR3 is TGCGCCAGCAGCCAATTGAACCCACGAACCGGGACAGGGGACTTAGCTAACTATGGCTACACCTTC.